This T cell receptor beta chain originates from a study of cytomegalovirus exposure and HLA in healthy donors. Trimming removed 8 bases from V and 6 bases from J, with 7 bases in between. Germline lookup yields CDR1 SEHNR and CDR2 FQNEAQ (reference sequence). The CDR3 runs 10 residues. The PCR used 60 Vbeta and 13 Jbeta primers. Sequencing used immunoSEQ multiplex PCR; TCRdb keeps in-frame clones, though not all of them. The sample gives more than 130,000 clones, about four fifths of which show up once; about 2.2% is in the top ten. Concerning this clone itself: Its antigen is undetermined.

Regarding the study as a whole: In a later analysis, HLA-associated beta chains showed higher expansion and lower generation probabilities than comparable chains. Later analysis demonstrated an association between a missense DCLRE1C variant and TCR beta V- and J-gene trimming.

The sequence derives from a man aged 25-40 years in good health and CMV-seronegative. Sequenced input: PBMCs. The chain carries TRBV7-9 and TRBJ2-5; D call uncertain. CDR3 protein: CASGLQTQYF. CDR3 coding DNA: TGTGCCAGCGGCCTTCAGACCCAGTACTTC.